The next 5 T cell receptor beta chains were all read from a single sample in a study of blood T cell repertoires in COVID-19. Produced via immunoSEQ multiplex PCR; TCRdb's table is partial and in-frame only. Here the sample spans 110,000 to 150,000 clones, 75% to 90% being singletons. The sequencing sample was made of peripheral blood. The receptor source for this set is a human donor in a cohort sampled during active COVID-19.

The chain links TRBV9 to TRBJ1-2; 10 nucleotides line up with TRBD1. CDR3 length equals 18 residues. The V segment lost 0 bases and the J segment 4 bases; nucleotides outside the gene matches: 12. Germline values: CDR1 SGDLS, CDR2 YYNGEE. CDR3 amino acids: CASSVGSGTGASSYGYTF. DNA for the CDR3: TGTGCCAGCAGCGTAGGGAGCGGGACAGGGGCCTCGAGCTATGGCTACACCTTC.

The chain recombines TRBV7-2 with TRBJ2-1; TRBD2 agrees at 8 bases. The V and J ends lost 3 bases and 7 bases, in that order; junction bases with no gene match: 17. CDR3 length: 18 amino acids. Germline assignment: CDR1 SGHTA and CDR2 FQGNSA. As DNA, the CDR3 is TGTGCCAGCAGCTTCCGAGTAGAGCGGGGGCGAGTCGTAAATGAGCAGTTCTTC. Its translation: CASSFRVERGRVVNEQFF.

The J gene is TRBJ1-5, the V gene TRBV6-2 or TRBV6-3, with D possibly matching TRBD1 (5 bases). The CDR3 has 17 amino acids. Germline V gene lookup returns CDR1 MNHEY and CDR2 SVGEGT. Trimming removed 0 bases at V and 3 bases at J, with 15 bases between. This CDR3 reads CASSYSRRGVNNQPQHF. For the CDR3, the DNA is TGTGCCAGCAGTTACTCGAGGAGGGGAGTGAACAATCAGCCCCAGCATTTT.

This clone occurred a few times. The CDR3 DNA sequence: TGTGCCAGCTCACCAGGAGGAGATCAGCCCCAGCATTTT. Translating gives CASSPGGDQPQHF. This rearrangement joins TRBV18 to TRBJ1-5; D ambiguous. Trimming stripped 2 bases from V and 5 bases from J, with 7 bases between. The germline gives CDR1 KGHSH, CDR2 LQKENI. The CDR3 extends over 13 amino acids.

The chain has TRBV9 and TRBJ2-2, with TRBD2 matching 7 bases. CDR3 length: 20 residues. Germline V gives CDR1 SGDLS, CDR2 YYNGEE. The trim removed 3 bases at V and 5 bases at J, leaving 22 bases unmatched. The CDR3: CASSAPQGARGRAGTGELFF. Here the CDR3 DNA reads TGTGCCAGCAGCGCCCCCCAGGGAGCTAGAGGGAGGGCCGGGACCGGGGAGCTGTTTTTT.